Below, 18 T cell receptor beta chains from the same sample are listed, as sequenced in a study of identifying expanded T cells in peripheral blood. The repertoire was sequenced with immunoSEQ multiplex PCR; TCRdb's copy has only in-frame clones and lacks some. The sample lists about 94,000 clones, 88% occurring once. Material: blood. These receptor sequences come from a person aged 18 to 75 in good health.

V and J are TRBV13 and TRBJ2-4; D is possibly TRBD1 or TRBD2 (6 bases each). CDR1 and CDR2 (germline): PRHDT, FYEKMQ (reference sequence). This CDR3 is built from 13 residues. V lost 8 bases to trimming and J lost 6 bases, with 14 bases between them. In DNA form, the CDR3 reads TGTGCCAGCGGGAAGGGGGGTGGAAACATTCAGTACTTC. Its translation is CASGKGGGNIQYF.

The chain links TRBV15 to TRBJ1-3, with D possibly TRBD1 on 5 matching bases. Germline assignment: CDR1 LNHNV and CDR2 YYDKDF (reference sequence). V dropped 5 bases and J dropped 2 bases, with 16 bases sitting between them. The CDR3 consists of 16 residues. The CDR3 sequence: CATSFYSQGAGNTIYF. For the CDR3, the DNA is TGTGCCACCAGCTTTTATTCCCAGGGTGCTGGAAACACCATATATTTT.

This clone was seen a few times. V usage is TRBV5-5 and J usage is TRBJ2-6; tentative D call: TRBD1 (6 bases). Germline V gene data show CDR1 as SGHKS and CDR2 as YYEKEE (reference sequence). The CDR3 extends over 15 amino acids. Trimming stripped 4 bases from V and 4 bases from J, with 12 bases between. CDR3 coding DNA: TGTGCCAGCAGCACACAGGGAAGGGGGGCCAACGTCCTGACTTTC. It yields the protein CASSTQGRGANVLTF.

CDR3 loop: CASSTYYNEQFF. CDR3 nucleotide sequence: TGTGCCAGCAGTACTTACTACAATGAGCAGTTCTTC. The chain uses TRBV13 and TRBJ2-1; no reliable D call. The CDR3 is made up of 12 amino acids. Trimming shortened V by 6 bases and J by 3 bases, and 6 bases separated the two germline ends. CDR1 and CDR2 (germline): PRHDT, FYEKMQ (reference sequence).

The chain combines TRBV5-1 with TRBJ2-2; no clear D. Germline V CDR1 and CDR2: SGHRS, YFSETQ. Trimming stripped 0 bases from V and 1 base from J, with 7 bases between. CDR3 length equals 15 residues. The CDR3 loop is CASSLGRGNTGELFF. The CDR3 DNA reads TGCGCCAGCAGCTTGGGTCGAGGGAACACCGGGGAGCTGTTTTTT.

CDR3 coding DNA: TGTGCCAGCAGCTCCGAGACAGGATTTTTGGGAGAGACCCAGTACTTC. As protein: CASSSETGFLGETQYF. The chain joins TRBV5-5 to TRBJ2-5, with D tentatively TRBD1 (6 bases). The CDR3 sequence is 16 residues long. Trimming shortened V by 3 bases and J by 4 bases, and 19 bases separated the two germline ends. Germline V gene lookup returns CDR1 SGHKS and CDR2 YYEKEE (reference sequence).

This clone was seen a few times. The CDR3 loop reads CASSYSPRTDTQYF. In DNA form, the CDR3 reads TGTGCCAGCAGTTACTCTCCCCGCACAGATACGCAGTATTTT. This chain links TRBV6-6 with TRBJ2-3; D gene ambiguous. The V end was cut by 0 bases, the J end by 1 base, with 5 bases between. Germline CDR1 and CDR2: MNHNY and SVGAGI (reference sequence). The CDR3 loop spans 14 amino acids.

The CDR3 loop is CASNYRQAAYGYTF. CDR3 in DNA: TGTGCCAGCAACTACCGACAGGCGGCCTATGGCTACACCTTC. This chain uses TRBV6-5 with TRBJ1-2; a possible D gene is TRBD1 (6 bases). Looked up from germline, CDR1 is MNHEY and CDR2 is SVGAGI. The V end was cut by 7 bases, the J end by 4 bases, with 16 bases between. CDR3 length: 14 residues.

The count of this clone is one. Other DNA sequences of this sample code for an identical CDR3. The chain employs TRBV6-5 and TRBJ2-7; tentatively, D is TRBD1 (6 bases). The CDR3 totals 12 residues. Germline V gene data show CDR1 as MNHEY and CDR2 as SVGAGI. Trimming removed 8 bases at V and 0 bases at J, with 8 bases between. CDR3 sequence reads: CASRTDSYEQYF. The CDR3 DNA is TGTGCCAGCCGGACAGACTCCTACGAGCAGTACTTC.

This clone appeared a single time. The V gene is TRBV15, the J gene TRBJ2-1, with 14 bases fitting TRBD2. This CDR3 has 15 residues. J gave up 6 bases and V 3 bases, and 1 base lay outside the gene matches. CDR1 LNHNV and CDR2 YYDKDF come from the germline V gene (reference sequence). As DNA, the CDR3 is TGTGCCACCAGCAGGGGGACTAGCGGGGGCAATGAGCAGTTCTTC. Translating gives CATSRGTSGGNEQFF.

This chain uses TRBV5-4 with TRBJ1-2; TRBD1 aligns across 7 bases. Germline assignment: CDR1 SGHNT and CDR2 YYREEE (reference sequence). The CDR3 sequence is 16 residues long. With 3 bases clipped from V and 0 bases from J, the junction kept 8 bases outside the gene matches. CDR3 coding DNA: TGTGCCAGCAGCTCCGGACAGGTCGGGGCTAACTATGGCTACACCTTC. It is translated as CASSSGQVGANYGYTF.

This sequence joins TRBV18 and TRBJ2-3; 9 nucleotides align to TRBD1. The V gene end was trimmed by 5 bases and the J gene end by 0 bases; junction bases not matched to a gene: 3. Per germline, CDR1 KGHSH and CDR2 LQKENI. The CDR3 has 15 amino acids. As DNA, the CDR3 is TGTGCCAGCTCATACAGGGGGCCAAGCACAGATACGCAGTATTTT. Translating gives CASSYRGPSTDTQYF.

The gene calls are TRBV7-6 and TRBJ1-2; 9 nucleotides align to TRBD1. Germline-derived CDR1 and CDR2 are SGHVS and FNYEAQ. This CDR3 is built from 15 residues. Trimming cost V 2 bases and J 6 bases; bases outside gene matches: 7. Here the CDR3 DNA reads TGTGCCAGCAGCTTATCACCGGGACAGGGAGATGGCTACACCTTC. This sequence encodes CASSLSPGQGDGYTF.

This clone has only a few counts. The rearrangement uses TRBV6-5 and TRBJ2-7, with D possibly called TRBD1 or TRBD2 (5 bases each). The CDR3 consists of 14 residues. Deletions cut 4 bases from V and 1 base from J, with 11 bases between. Germline CDR1 reads MNHEY; CDR2 reads SVGAGI. The CDR3 DNA is TGTGCCAGCAGTTCCTGGGACGGTTCCTACGAGCAGTACTTC. Amino acid sequence: CASSSWDGSYEQYF.

The chain uses TRBV7-9 and TRBJ2-7; TRBD2 matches 9 bases. From germline, CDR1 is SEHNR and CDR2 FQNEAQ (reference sequence). This CDR3 spans 17 amino acids. V lost 2 bases and J lost 4; bases outside the gene matches: 12. In DNA, the CDR3 is TGTGCCAGCAGCTTAAACCTCCCGGCTAGCGGGGATTACGAGCAGTACTTC. It codes for CASSLNLPASGDYEQYF.

The rearrangement uses TRBV30 and TRBJ1-6; D is ambiguous. This CDR3 has 16 amino acids. The germline V gene has CDR1 GTSNPN and CDR2 SVGIG (reference sequence). Trimming removed 3 bases at V and 7 bases at J, with 19 bases between. CDR3 bases: TGTGCCTGGAGAGTCGGGCCAGAGGTGCGGAATTCACCCCTCCACTTT. Translation: CAWRVGPEVRNSPLHF.

This chain uses TRBV19 with TRBJ1-2; possibly TRBD1 for D (6 bases). Germline V gives CDR1 LNHDA, CDR2 SQIVND (reference sequence). Trimming took off 5 bases at V and 4 bases at J, with 20 bases between the two ends. The CDR3 is made up of 16 amino acids. CDR3: CASSDPAGGSPYGYTF. The CDR3 nucleotides read TGTGCCAGTAGTGACCCGGCGGGGGGCTCACCCTATGGCTACACCTTC.

This clone was counted only a few times. The chain combines TRBV7-3 with TRBJ1-3; maybe TRBD1 (6 bases). The CDR3 covers 15 residues. Per the germline V gene, CDR1 is SGHTA and CDR2 is FQGTGA. V was pared by 3 bases and J by 0 bases, with 9 bases between. The CDR3: CASSFTGSSGNTIYF. The CDR3 DNA sequence: TGTGCCAGCAGCTTTACAGGGAGCTCTGGAAACACCATATATTTT.